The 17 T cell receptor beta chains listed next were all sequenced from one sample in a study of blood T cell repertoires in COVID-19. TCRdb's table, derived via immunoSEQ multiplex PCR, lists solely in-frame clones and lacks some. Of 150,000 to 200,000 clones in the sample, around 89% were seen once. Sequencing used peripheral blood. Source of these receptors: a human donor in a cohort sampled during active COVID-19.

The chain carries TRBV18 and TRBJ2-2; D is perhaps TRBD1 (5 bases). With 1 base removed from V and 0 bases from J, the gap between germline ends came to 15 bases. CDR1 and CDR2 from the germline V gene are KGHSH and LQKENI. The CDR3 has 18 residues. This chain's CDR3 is CASSPHSLVQANTGELFF. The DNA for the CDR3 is TGTGCCAGCTCACCACACTCCTTGGTACAGGCGAACACCGGGGAGCTGTTTTTT.

The CDR3 region is CASSLNPAGTMNTEAFF. As DNA, the CDR3 is TGCGCCAGCAGCTTGAATCCGGCAGGGACAATGAACACTGAAGCTTTCTTT. This chain joins TRBV5-1 and TRBJ1-1; D perhaps matches TRBD1 (6 bases). CDR1 is SGHRS and CDR2 is YFSETQ in the germline V gene. The CDR3 covers 17 residues. V shed 1 base and J shed 0 bases, with 16 bases lying between them.

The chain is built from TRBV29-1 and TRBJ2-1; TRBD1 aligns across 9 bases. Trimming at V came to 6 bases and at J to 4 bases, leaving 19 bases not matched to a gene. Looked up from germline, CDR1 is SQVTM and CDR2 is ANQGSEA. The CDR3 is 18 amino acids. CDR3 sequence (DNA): TGCAGCGTCCTCGTGGTTGACTTTCCCGGGACAGGGTACAATGAGCAGTTCTTC. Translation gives CSVLVVDFPGTGYNEQFF.

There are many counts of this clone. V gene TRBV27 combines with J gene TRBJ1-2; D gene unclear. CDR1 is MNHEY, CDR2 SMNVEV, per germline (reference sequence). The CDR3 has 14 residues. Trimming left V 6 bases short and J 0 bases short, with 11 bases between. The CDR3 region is CASRKTDTNYGYTF. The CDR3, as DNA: TGTGCCAGCAGAAAAACAGATACTAACTATGGCTACACCTTC.

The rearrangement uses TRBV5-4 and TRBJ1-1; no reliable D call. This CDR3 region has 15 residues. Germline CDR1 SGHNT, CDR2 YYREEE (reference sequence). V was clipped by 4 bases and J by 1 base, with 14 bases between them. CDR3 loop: CASSPGGLQNTEAFF. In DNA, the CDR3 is TGTGCCAGCAGCCCCGGAGGGCTACAGAACACTGAAGCTTTCTTT. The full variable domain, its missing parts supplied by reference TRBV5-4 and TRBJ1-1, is ETGVTQSPTHLIKTRGQQVTLRCSSQSGHNTVSWYQQALGQGPQFIFQYYREEENGRGNFPPRFSGLQFPNYSSELNVNALELDDSALYLCASSPGGLQNTEAFFGQGTRLTVV.

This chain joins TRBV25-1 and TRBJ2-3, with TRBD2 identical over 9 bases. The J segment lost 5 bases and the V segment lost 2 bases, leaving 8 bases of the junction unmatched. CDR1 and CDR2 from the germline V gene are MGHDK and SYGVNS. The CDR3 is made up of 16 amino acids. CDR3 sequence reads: CASSEVAGGLGDTQYF. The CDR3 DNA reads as TGTGCCAGCAGTGAAGTGGCGGGGGGGTTGGGAGATACGCAGTATTTT.

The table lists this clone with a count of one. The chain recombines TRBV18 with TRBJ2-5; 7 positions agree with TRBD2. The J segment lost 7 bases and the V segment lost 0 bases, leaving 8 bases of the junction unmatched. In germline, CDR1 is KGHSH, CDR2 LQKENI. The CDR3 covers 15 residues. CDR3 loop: CASSPPGEGLWTQYF. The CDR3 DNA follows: TGTGCCAGCTCACCACCGGGGGAGGGCCTATGGACCCAGTACTTC.

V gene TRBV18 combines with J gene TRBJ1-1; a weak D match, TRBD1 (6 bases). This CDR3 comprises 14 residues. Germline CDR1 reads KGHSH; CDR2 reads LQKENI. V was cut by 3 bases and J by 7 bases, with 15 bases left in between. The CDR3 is CASSPKDRRYEAFF. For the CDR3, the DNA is TGTGCCAGCTCACCTAAGGACAGACGATATGAAGCTTTCTTT.

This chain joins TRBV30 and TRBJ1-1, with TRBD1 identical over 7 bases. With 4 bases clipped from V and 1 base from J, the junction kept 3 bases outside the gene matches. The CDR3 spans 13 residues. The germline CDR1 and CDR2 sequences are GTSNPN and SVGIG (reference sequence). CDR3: CAWMGQQNTEAFF. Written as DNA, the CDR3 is TGTGCCTGGATGGGACAGCAGAACACTGAAGCTTTCTTT.

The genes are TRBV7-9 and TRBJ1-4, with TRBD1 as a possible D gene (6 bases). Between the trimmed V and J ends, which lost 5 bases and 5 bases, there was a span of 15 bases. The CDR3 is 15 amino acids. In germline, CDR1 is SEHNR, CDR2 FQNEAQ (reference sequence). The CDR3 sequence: CASSRTGTSNEKLFF. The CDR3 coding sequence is TGTGCCAGCAGCCGTACCGGGACATCAAATGAAAAACTGTTTTTT.

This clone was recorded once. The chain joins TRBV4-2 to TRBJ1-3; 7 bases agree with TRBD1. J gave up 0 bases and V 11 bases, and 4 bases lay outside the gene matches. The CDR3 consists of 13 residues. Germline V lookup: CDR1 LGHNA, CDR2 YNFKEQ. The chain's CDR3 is CAGGTVSGNTIYF. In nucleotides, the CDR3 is TGTGCCGGAGGGACAGTCTCTGGAAACACCATATATTTT.

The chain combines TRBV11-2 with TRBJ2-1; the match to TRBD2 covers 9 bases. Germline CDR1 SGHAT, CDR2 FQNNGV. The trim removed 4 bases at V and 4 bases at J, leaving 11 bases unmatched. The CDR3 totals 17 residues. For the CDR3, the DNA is TGTGCCAGCAGCTCAGAAATCACTAGCGGGTATTACAATGAGCAGTTCTTC. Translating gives CASSSEITSGYYNEQFF. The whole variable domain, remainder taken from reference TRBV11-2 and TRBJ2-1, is EAGVAQSPRYKIIEKRQSVAFWCNPISGHATLYWYQQILGQGPKLLIQFQNNGVVDDSQLPKDRFSAERLKGVDSTLKIQPAKLEDSAVYLCASSSEITSGYYNEQFFGPGTRLTVL.

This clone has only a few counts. The CDR3 loop is CASSPRTSGEQYF. In DNA, the CDR3 is TGTGCCAGCAGCCCCAGGACTAGCGGGGAGCAGTACTTC. This chain uses TRBV9 with TRBJ2-7; 11 bases line up with TRBD2. J was trimmed by 7 bases and V by 4 bases; bases with no gene match: 4. The CDR3 length is 13 residues. From germline, CDR1 is SGDLS and CDR2 YYNGEE.

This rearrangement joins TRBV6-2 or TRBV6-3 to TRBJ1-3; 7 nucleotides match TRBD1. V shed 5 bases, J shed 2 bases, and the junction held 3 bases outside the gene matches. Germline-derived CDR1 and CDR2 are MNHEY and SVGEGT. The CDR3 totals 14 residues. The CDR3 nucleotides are TGTGCCAGCAGTATGGACAGGACTGGAAACACCATATATTTT. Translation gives CASSMDRTGNTIYF.

As DNA, the CDR3 is TGTGCCAGCAGCTTCCAAAGAGTTGGGGGGGAGTTAGATGAGCAGTTCTTC. Amino acids: CASSFQRVGGELDEQFF. The V gene is TRBV7-6, the J gene TRBJ2-1, with 7 bases aligning to TRBD2. With V trimmed by 3 bases and J by 8 bases, 16 bases remained unmatched. The CDR3 has 17 amino acids. CDR1 SGHVS and CDR2 FNYEAQ come from the germline V gene.

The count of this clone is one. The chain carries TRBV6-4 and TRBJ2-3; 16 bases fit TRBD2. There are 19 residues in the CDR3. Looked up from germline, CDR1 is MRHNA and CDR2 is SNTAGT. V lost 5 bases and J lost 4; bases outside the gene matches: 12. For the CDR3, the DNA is TGTGCCAGCAGTTCTTCCGGGACTAGCGGGAGGGCCTTAGCAGATACGCAGTATTTT. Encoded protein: CASSSSGTSGRALADTQYF.

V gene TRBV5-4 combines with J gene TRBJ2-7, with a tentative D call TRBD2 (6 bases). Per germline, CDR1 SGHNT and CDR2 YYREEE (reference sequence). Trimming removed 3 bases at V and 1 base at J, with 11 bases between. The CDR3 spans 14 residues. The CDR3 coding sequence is TGTGCCAGCAGCTCCGGAGGAGGGTCCTACGAGCAGTACTTC. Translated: CASSSGGGSYEQYF.